These 29 T cell receptor beta chains were sequenced from one sample in a study of Graves' ophthalmopathy and Graves' hyperthyroidism. Beta-chain TCR CDR3 regions were amplified from RNA transcripts. Amplification began with first-round RT-PCR using HTBI primers, then second-round multiplex PCR was performed. One entry per CDR3 protein, called by TCRdb with MiXCR from the multiplex PCR reads. The table includes approximately 1.2 million distinct CDR3 sequences, 35% to 40% detected once. The specimen was peripheral blood or thyroid tissue (not recorded which). Source of these receptors: an adult man with Graves' hyperthyroidism.

The gene calls are TRBV2 and TRBJ1-1, with TRBD1 matching 11 bases. In germline, CDR1 is SNHLY, CDR2 FYNNEI. V lost 8 bases, J lost 3 bases, and 8 bases stayed unmatched. This CDR3 has 15 amino acids. The CDR3 sequence: CASRTGGVIDTEAFF. The CDR3, as DNA: TGTGCCAGCCGGACAGGGGGCGTTATAGACACTGAAGCTTTCTTT.

The sample holds many counts of this clonotype. The chain is built from TRBV3-1 and TRBJ1-2; unclear D gene. The ends were cut back, 2 bases at V and 7 bases at J, with 14 bases in the middle. This CDR3 comprises 14 residues. The germline gives CDR1 LGHDT, CDR2 YNNKEL (reference sequence). CDR3 in amino acids: CASSQRTGTVGYTF. The DNA for the CDR3 is TGTGCCAGCAGCCAACGGACGGGTACCGTTGGCTACACCTTC.

V and J are TRBV11-2 and TRBJ2-6; 9 nucleotides align to TRBD1. With 3 bases clipped from V and 4 bases from J, the junction kept 7 bases outside the gene matches. The CDR3 is 17 amino acids. Germline V gives CDR1 SGHAT, CDR2 FQNNGV. The CDR3 DNA is TGTGCCAGCAGCTTGGACAGGGGCCTGGGCGGGGCCAACGTCCTGACTTTC. Translated, it gives CASSLDRGLGGANVLTF.

This clonotype was found a few times. J is TRBJ1-3 and V is TRBV15, with a tentative D call TRBD1 (6 bases). CDR1 is LNHNV, CDR2 YYDKDF, per germline (reference sequence). The CDR3 sequence is 15 residues long. V was cut by 0 bases and J by 4 bases, with 10 bases left in between. The CDR3: CATSRDGTRGNTIYF. The CDR3 DNA is TGTGCCACCAGCAGAGATGGGACACGCGGAAACACCATATATTTT.

The rearrangement links TRBV29-1 to TRBJ1-2; 12 nucleotides match TRBD1. This CDR3 is built from 17 residues. Germline V gives CDR1 SQVTM, CDR2 ANQGSEA. J was trimmed by 3 bases and V by 3 bases; bases with no gene match: 11. This chain's CDR3 is CSVDGTGGQEGYYGYTF. CDR3 sequence (DNA): TGCAGCGTTGACGGGACAGGGGGCCAGGAGGGTTACTATGGCTACACCTTC. Looking up the rest from reference TRBV29-1 and TRBJ1-2 gives the full variable domain: SAVISQKPSRDICQRGTSLTIQCQVDSQVTMMFWYRQQPGQSLTLIATANQGSEATYESGFVIDKFPISRPNLTFSTLTVSNMSPEDSSIYLCSVDGTGGQEGYYGYTFGSGTRLTVV.

This clonotype was counted a few times. This chain joins TRBV15 and TRBJ2-5; D unclear. CDR3 length: 16 residues. Trimming pared 3 bases from V and 5 bases from J, leaving 19 bases between. CDR1 is LNHNV, CDR2 YYDKDF, per germline (reference sequence). CDR3 protein: CATSSPTTTPRETQYF. CDR3 nucleotides: TGTGCCACCAGCAGCCCGACAACTACCCCGAGGGAGACCCAGTACTTC.

This clonotype was detected only a few times. The gene calls are TRBV5-1 and TRBJ1-1; D call uncertain. The germline gives CDR1 SGHRS, CDR2 YFSETQ. V shed 1 base and J shed 0 bases, with 13 bases lying between them. CDR3 length equals 16 residues. The CDR3 here is CASSLMDGDMNTEAFF. The CDR3, as DNA: TGCGCCAGCAGCTTGATGGACGGAGATATGAACACTGAAGCTTTCTTT.

V and J are TRBV5-4 and TRBJ2-7; 10 positions match TRBD1. The CDR3 is 15 amino acids. The germline CDR1 and CDR2 sequences are SGHNT and YYREEE (reference sequence). The V gene end was trimmed by 4 bases and the J gene end by 0 bases; junction bases not matched to a gene: 4. CDR3 coding DNA: TGTGCCAGCAGCCCTGGGACAGGGGACTCCTACGAGCAGTACTTC. Amino acids: CASSPGTGDSYEQYF.

The V and J genes are TRBV9 and TRBJ1-2, with 11 bases identical to TRBD1. Per the germline V gene, CDR1 is SGDLS and CDR2 is YYNGEE. The CDR3 is 14 residues long. J gave up 5 bases and V 3 bases, and 3 bases lay outside the gene matches. Here the CDR3 reads CASSAGDRGYGYTF. The CDR3 nucleotides are TGTGCCAGCAGCGCCGGGGACAGGGGGTATGGCTACACCTTC.

The chain couples TRBV25-1 to TRBJ2-7, with unresolved D. The V gene lost 5 bases and the J gene lost 7 bases, with 18 bases spanning the gap. Germline V gene sequence: CDR1 MGHDK, CDR2 SYGVNS. CDR3 length equals 14 residues. DNA for the CDR3: TGTGCCAGCAGTTTACGCCAGTGGGGTGGAGAGCAGTACTTC. It specifies CASSLRQWGGEQYF.

This chain joins TRBV11-2 and TRBJ2-5; possibly TRBD1 for D (5 bases). The germline CDR1 and CDR2 sequences are SGHAT and FQNNGV. The CDR3 length is 15 residues. The germline V and J ends were trimmed by 6 bases and 5 bases, with 19 bases remaining between them. The CDR3 DNA follows: TGTGCCAGCAGATACCAGGGTCGATCAGGGGAGACCCAGTACTTC. This gives the protein CASRYQGRSGETQYF. Based on the CDR3 plus reference TRBV11-2 and TRBJ2-5, the full variable domain is EAGVAQSPRYKIIEKRQSVAFWCNPISGHATLYWYQQILGQGPKLLIQFQNNGVVDDSQLPKDRFSAERLKGVDSTLKIQPAKLEDSAVYLCASRYQGRSGETQYFGPGTRLLVL.

This chain connects TRBV11-2 to TRBJ1-6, with 9 bases identical to TRBD1. Germline V gives CDR1 SGHAT, CDR2 FQNNGV. This CDR3 has 14 residues. With 5 bases clipped from V and 14 bases from J, the junction kept 10 bases outside the gene matches. The CDR3 nucleotides read TGTGCCAGCAGCACGCCAGGACAGGGGACCACCCTCCACTTT. Protein product: CASSTPGQGTTLHF.

The rearrangement uses TRBV6-5 and TRBJ2-7; perhaps TRBD1 as D (5 bases). CDR1 is MNHEY, CDR2 SVGAGI, per germline. CDR3 length equals 13 residues. V lost 0 bases and J lost 7, with 10 bases in between. CDR3 DNA: TGTGCCAGCAGTTACTCAGGGGTGCAGGAGCAGTACTTC. This codes for CASSYSGVQEQYF.

The sample holds many counts of this clonotype. The rearrangement links TRBV9 to TRBJ2-2, with D perhaps matching TRBD1 (6 bases). This CDR3 has 16 amino acids. Trimming took off 2 bases at V and 0 bases at J, with 11 bases between the two ends. Germline values: CDR1 SGDLS, CDR2 YYNGEE. Here the CDR3 DNA reads TGTGCCAGCAGCGTCGAAACAGGGCCGAACACCGGGGAGCTGTTTTTT. As protein: CASSVETGPNTGELFF.

This clonotype was seen a few times. The chain has TRBV7-3 and TRBJ2-6; D uncertain. The germline V and J ends were trimmed by 1 base and 2 bases, with 6 bases remaining between them. CDR1 is SGHTA and CDR2 is FQGTGA in the germline V gene. This CDR3 contains 15 residues. The DNA of the CDR3 is TGTGCCAGCAGCTTAAGCGCTCCTGGGGCCAACGTCCTGACTTTC. Translation: CASSLSAPGANVLTF. Variable domain in full (rest from reference TRBV7-3 and TRBJ2-6): GAGVSQTPSNKVTEKGKYVELRCDPISGHTALYWYRQSLGQGPEFLIYFQGTGAADDSGLPNDRFFAVRPEGSVSTLKIQRTERGDSAVYLCASSLSAPGANVLTFGAGSRLTVL.

The rearrangement links TRBV10-2 to TRBJ1-5; D remains unclear. The germline V gene encodes CDR1 WSHSY and CDR2 SAAADI. V shed 2 bases and J shed 3 bases, with 5 bases lying between them. The CDR3 covers 13 residues. CDR3 nucleotide sequence: TGCGCCAGCAGTGAGACCCCCAATCAGCCCCAGCATTTT. The encoded protein is CASSETPNQPQHF.

The chain recombines TRBV29-1 with TRBJ2-7, with TRBD2 matching over 13 bases. CDR3 length equals 13 residues. With V trimmed by 8 bases and J by 4 bases, 5 bases remained unmatched. Germline V gives CDR1 SQVTM, CDR2 ANQGSEA. The CDR3 sequence is CSLSTSGRYEQYF. CDR3 coding DNA: TGCAGCTTGTCGACTAGCGGGAGGTACGAGCAGTACTTC.

V gene TRBV2 combines with J gene TRBJ2-5; D possibly corresponds to TRBD1 (5 bases). Per germline, CDR1 SNHLY and CDR2 FYNNEI. V lost 5 bases to trimming and J lost 5 bases, with 15 bases between them. CDR3 size: 14 residues. CDR3 DNA sequence: TGTGCCAGCAGTCCCCCAGCAGGGATGGAGACCCAGTACTTC. Its protein is CASSPPAGMETQYF.

This chain connects TRBV29-1 to TRBJ2-5, with 12 bases aligning to TRBD2. The CDR3 consists of 15 residues. Germline-derived CDR1 and CDR2 are SQVTM and ANQGSEA. Trimming at V came to 6 bases and at J to 4 bases, leaving 9 bases not matched to a gene. The CDR3 sequence: CSVALAGGRGETQYF. The CDR3 coding sequence is TGCAGCGTGGCACTAGCGGGGGGTAGGGGAGAGACCCAGTACTTC. Based on the CDR3 plus reference TRBV29-1 and TRBJ2-5, the full variable domain is SAVISQKPSRDICQRGTSLTIQCQVDSQVTMMFWYRQQPGQSLTLIATANQGSEATYESGFVIDKFPISRPNLTFSTLTVSNMSPEDSSIYLCSVALAGGRGETQYFGPGTRLLVL.

The sample holds a few counts of this clonotype. This chain connects TRBV29-1 to TRBJ1-1; 8 bases fit TRBD1. Germline values: CDR1 SQVTM, CDR2 ANQGSEA. J lost 5 bases, V lost 3 bases, and 2 bases had no gene match. The CDR3 extends over 12 amino acids. CDR3 in DNA: TGCAGCGTTGACAGGGGGCCTACTGAAGCTTTCTTT. Amino acids: CSVDRGPTEAFF.

The chain employs TRBV9 and TRBJ1-1; the D gene is possibly TRBD1 (5 bases). The V gene lost 2 bases and the J gene lost 1 base, with 18 bases spanning the gap. CDR3 length: 17 residues. In germline, CDR1 is SGDLS, CDR2 YYNGEE. The CDR3 spells CASSVQLAGGRNTEAFF. The CDR3 DNA is TGTGCCAGCAGCGTTCAACTAGCGGGGGGGAGGAACACTGAAGCTTTCTTT.

Turning to this clonotype: This sequence may be a read error, since a much larger clone differs from it by one base. No conserved phenylalanine or tryptophan ends this CDR3, so it is likely a read error. J is TRBJ1-2 and V is TRBV20-1; D is unresolved. The V and J ends lost 0 bases and 5 bases respectively, with 13 bases between them. Germline V lookup: CDR1 DFQATT, CDR2 SNEGSKA (reference sequence). The CDR3 totals 14 residues. This chain's CDR3 is CSARDYSLGYGYTY. In nucleotides, the CDR3 is TGCAGTGCTAGAGATTACTCCCTGGGGTATGGCTACACCTAC.

This clonotype came up once. The rearrangement joins TRBV20-1 to TRBJ1-3; tentative D call: TRBD1 (5 bases). Germline lookup yields CDR1 DFQATT and CDR2 SNEGSKA (reference sequence). Trimming removed 6 bases from V and 8 bases from J, with 26 bases in between. The CDR3 spans 16 residues. DNA of the CDR3: TGCAGTGCCCCGGACACCATCACTAACTATGGCTACACCATATATTTT. Translated, it gives CSAPDTITNYGYTIYF.

At least ten counts were recorded for this clonotype. The genes are TRBV29-1 and TRBJ1-2; D is ambiguous. This CDR3 comprises 14 residues. The ends were cut back, 0 bases at V and 0 bases at J, with 8 bases in the middle. CDR1 is SQVTM and CDR2 is ANQGSEA in the germline V gene. CDR3: CSVEDDGANYGYTF. The CDR3 DNA is TGCAGCGTTGAAGATGACGGAGCTAACTATGGCTACACCTTC.

This rearrangement joins TRBV6-5 to TRBJ1-5, with unresolved D. Between the trimmed V and J ends, which lost 7 bases and 6 bases, there was a span of 13 bases. The germline V gene encodes CDR1 MNHEY and CDR2 SVGAGI. The CDR3 contains 13 residues. CDR3 loop: CASTPPRGQPQHF. For the CDR3, the DNA is TGTGCCAGCACTCCCCCTCGGGGTCAGCCCCAGCATTTT.

This clonotype was seen many times. The V call is TRBV7-2, the J call TRBJ2-7; 9 bases align to TRBD2. Germline V lookup: CDR1 SGHTA, CDR2 FQGNSA. The ends lost 4 bases at V and 0 bases at J; junction bases unmatched: 4. This CDR3 has 15 amino acids. The CDR3 reads CASSWTSESSYEQYF. The CDR3 bases are TGTGCCAGCAGCTGGACTAGCGAGAGCTCCTACGAGCAGTACTTC.

The chain combines TRBV6-6 with TRBJ2-6; 7 bases line up with TRBD1. Trimming removed 11 bases from V and 2 bases from J; junction bases left unmatched: 12. Germline V lookup: CDR1 MNHNY, CDR2 SVGAGI (reference sequence). The CDR3 runs to 16 residues. The CDR3 region is CAGNRGAETGANVLTF. The CDR3, as DNA: TGTGCCGGCAACAGGGGTGCGGAGACTGGGGCCAACGTCCTGACTTTC.

The rearrangement joins TRBV11-2 to TRBJ1-2; no firm D call. Germline lookup yields CDR1 SGHAT and CDR2 FQNNGV. Trimming cost V 6 bases and J 3 bases, with 14 bases left between them. This CDR3 spans 14 amino acids. The CDR3 DNA follows: TGTGCCAGCAGTCGCCGGGGTAGTCACTATGGCTACACCTTC. The encoded protein is CASSRRGSHYGYTF.

Worth noting for this clonotype: Since a much larger clone is just one base distant, this may be a read error. The chain combines TRBV10-3 with TRBJ2-7; D may be TRBD1 (6 bases). V was pared by 4 bases and J by 6 bases, with 25 bases between. CDR1 and CDR2 from the germline V gene are ENHRY and SYGVKD. The CDR3 totals 17 residues. This chain's CDR3 is CAISVMPDRSSLREQYF. The CDR3 region has the DNA TGTGCCATCAGTGTAATGCCGGACAGATCTTCCCTCCGCGAGCAGTACTTC.